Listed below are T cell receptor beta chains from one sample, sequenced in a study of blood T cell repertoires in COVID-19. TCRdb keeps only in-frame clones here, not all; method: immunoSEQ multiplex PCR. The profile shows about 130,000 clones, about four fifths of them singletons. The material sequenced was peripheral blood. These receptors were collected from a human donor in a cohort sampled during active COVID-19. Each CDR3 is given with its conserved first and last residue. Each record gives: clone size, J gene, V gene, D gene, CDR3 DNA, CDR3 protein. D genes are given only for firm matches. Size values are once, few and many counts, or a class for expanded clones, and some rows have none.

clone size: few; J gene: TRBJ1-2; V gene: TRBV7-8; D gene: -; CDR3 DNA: TGTGCCAGCAGCCTAGAGGGAGGTGGCGGCTACACCTTC; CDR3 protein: CASSLEGGGGYTF
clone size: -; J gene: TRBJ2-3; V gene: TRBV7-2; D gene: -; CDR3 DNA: TGTGCCAGCAGCCTACCAGGGATCACAGATACGCAGTATTTT; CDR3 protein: CASSLPGITDTQYF
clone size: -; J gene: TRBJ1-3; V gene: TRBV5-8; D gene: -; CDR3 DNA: TGTGCCAGCAGCTTGTTCGCGGACACCATATATTTT; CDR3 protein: CASSLFADTIYF
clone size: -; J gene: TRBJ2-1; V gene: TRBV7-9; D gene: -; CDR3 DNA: TGTGCCAGCAGCTTAGTAGTTGGCTCCTACAATGAGCAGTTCTTC; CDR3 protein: CASSLVVGSYNEQFF
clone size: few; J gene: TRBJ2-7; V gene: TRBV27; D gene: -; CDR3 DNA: TGTGCCAGCAGTTATCGGGGATCCTACGAGCAGTACTTC; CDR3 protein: CASSYRGSYEQYF
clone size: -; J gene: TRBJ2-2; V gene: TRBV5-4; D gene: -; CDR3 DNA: TGTGCCAGCAGCTGGGGGGTCGGGGAGCTGTTTTTT; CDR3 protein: CASSWGVGELFF
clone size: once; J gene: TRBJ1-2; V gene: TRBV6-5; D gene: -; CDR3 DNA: TGTGCCAGCAGTTACGACAGGTTAATTAATGGCTACACCTTC; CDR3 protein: CASSYDRLINGYTF
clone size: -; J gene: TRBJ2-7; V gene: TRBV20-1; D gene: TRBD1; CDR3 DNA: TGCAGTGCTAGTGGGGCAGGGGGCAGAGGAGAGCAGTACTTC; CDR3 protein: CSASGAGGRGEQYF
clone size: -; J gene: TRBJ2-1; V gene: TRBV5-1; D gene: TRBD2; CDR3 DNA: TGCGCCAGCAGCGCCGGACTAGCGGGGGACTCCTACAATGAGCAGTTCTTC; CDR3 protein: CASSAGLAGDSYNEQFF
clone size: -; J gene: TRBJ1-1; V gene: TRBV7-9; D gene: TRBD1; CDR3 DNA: TGTGCCAGCAGCGTTCTCACAGGGGGAAGTGAAGCTTTCTTT; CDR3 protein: CASSVLTGGSEAFF
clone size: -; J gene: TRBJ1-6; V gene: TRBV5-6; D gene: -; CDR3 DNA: TGTGCCAGCACCCGAACGGGAACTCACCTCCACTTT; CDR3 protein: CASTRTGTHLHF
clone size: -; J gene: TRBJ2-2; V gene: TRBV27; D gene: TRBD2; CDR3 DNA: TGTGCCAGCAGTTTATCGGTGCGGCGGGGGGGCCAAACCGGGGAGCTGTTTTTT; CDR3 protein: CASSLSVRRGGQTGELFF
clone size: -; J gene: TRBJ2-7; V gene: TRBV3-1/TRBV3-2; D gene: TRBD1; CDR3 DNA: TGTGCCAGCAGCCAAGGACAGGGCTACGAGCAGTACTTC; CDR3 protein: CASSQGQGYEQYF
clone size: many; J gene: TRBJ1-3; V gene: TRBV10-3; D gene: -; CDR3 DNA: TGTGCCATCAGTGACCGTCGGTTCTCTGGAAACACCATATATTTT; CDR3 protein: CAISDRRFSGNTIYF
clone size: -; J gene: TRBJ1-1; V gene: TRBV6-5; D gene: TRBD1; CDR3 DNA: TGTGCCAGCAAGACAGGGTACACTGAAGCTTTCTTT; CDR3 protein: CASKTGYTEAFF
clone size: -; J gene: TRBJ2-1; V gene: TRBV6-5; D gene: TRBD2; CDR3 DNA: TGTGCCAGCAGTTCCCTTTCCGGGGGGGGCCACAATGAGCAGTTCTTC; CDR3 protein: CASSSLSGGGHNEQFF
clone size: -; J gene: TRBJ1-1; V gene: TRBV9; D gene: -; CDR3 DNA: TGTGCCAGCAGCGTAGACAGGGAAATCAACACTGAAGCTTTCTTT; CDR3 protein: CASSVDREINTEAFF
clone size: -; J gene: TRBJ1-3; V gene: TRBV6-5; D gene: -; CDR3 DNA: TGTGCCAGCACCCCCTTCCCCGGAGGTGGAAACACCATATATTTT; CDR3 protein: CASTPFPGGGNTIYF
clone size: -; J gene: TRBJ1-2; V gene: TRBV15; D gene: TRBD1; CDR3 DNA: TGTGCCACCAGCAGAGATCTCGAGACAGGGTCGGATGGCTACACCTTC; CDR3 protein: CATSRDLETGSDGYTF
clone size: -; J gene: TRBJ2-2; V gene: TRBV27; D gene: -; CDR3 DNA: TGTGCCAGCAGTTTGTATCGAGGGAACACCGGGGAGCTGTTTTTT; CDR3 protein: CASSLYRGNTGELFF
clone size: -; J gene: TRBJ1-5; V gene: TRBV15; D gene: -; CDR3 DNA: TGTGCCACCAGCAGAGAGGGCAGGGTGAATCAGCCCCAGCATTTT; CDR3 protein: CATSREGRVNQPQHF
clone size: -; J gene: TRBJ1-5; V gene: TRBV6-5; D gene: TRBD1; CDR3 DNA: TGTGCCAGCAGTTACGACAGGGCATCGGGGCCCCAGCATTTT; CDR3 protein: CASSYDRASGPQHF
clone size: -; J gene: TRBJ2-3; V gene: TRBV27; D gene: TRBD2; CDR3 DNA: TGTGCCAGCAGACAACTAGCGGGGGCTAGCACAGATACGCAGTATTTT; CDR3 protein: CASRQLAGASTDTQYF
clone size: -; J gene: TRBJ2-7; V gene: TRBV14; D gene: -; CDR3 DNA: TGTGCCAGCAGTCAGGGGTATGAGCAGTACTTC; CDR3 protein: CASSQGYEQYF
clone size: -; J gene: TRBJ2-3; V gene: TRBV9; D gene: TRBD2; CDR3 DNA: TGTGCCAGCAGCACCTCAGCGGGGTATGGCACAGATACGCAGTATTTT; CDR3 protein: CASSTSAGYGTDTQYF
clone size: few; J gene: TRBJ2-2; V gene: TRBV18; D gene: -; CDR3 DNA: TGTGCCAGCTCACCAAGAAACTCCTGGACCGGGGAGCTGTTTTTT; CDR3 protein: CASSPRNSWTGELFF
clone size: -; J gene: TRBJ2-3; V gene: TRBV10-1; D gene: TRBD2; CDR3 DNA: TGCGCCAGCAGTGAGGGACTAGCGGTTAGCACAGATACGCAGTATTTT; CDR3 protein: CASSEGLAVSTDTQYF
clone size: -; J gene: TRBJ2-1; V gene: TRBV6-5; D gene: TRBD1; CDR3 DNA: TGTGCCAGCAGCCTCGACAGGGGCTCCTACAATGAGCAGTTCTTC; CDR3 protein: CASSLDRGSYNEQFF
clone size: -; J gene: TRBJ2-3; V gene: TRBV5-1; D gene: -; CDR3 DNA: TGCGCCAGCAGCTTGGAGACTAGTCGCGATACGCAGTATTTT; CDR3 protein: CASSLETSRDTQYF
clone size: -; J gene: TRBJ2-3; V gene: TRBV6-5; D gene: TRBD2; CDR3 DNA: TGTGCCAGCCGGAGCGGGGGGACGAGCACAGATACGCAGTATTTT; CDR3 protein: CASRSGGTSTDTQYF
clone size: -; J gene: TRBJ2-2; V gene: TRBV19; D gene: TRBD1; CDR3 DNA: TGTGCCAGTAGGGACAGGGGGCAGTGGGAGCTGTTTTTT; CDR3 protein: CASRDRGQWELFF
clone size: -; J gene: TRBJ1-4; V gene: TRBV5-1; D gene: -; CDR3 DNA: TGCGCCAGCAGCTTCGGGGGGCGGTCAACTAATGAAAAACTGTTTTTT; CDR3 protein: CASSFGGRSTNEKLFF
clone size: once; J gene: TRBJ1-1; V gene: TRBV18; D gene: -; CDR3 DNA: TGTGCCAGCTCCCTCAAAGCGGGCACTGAAGCTTTCTTT; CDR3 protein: CASSLKAGTEAFF